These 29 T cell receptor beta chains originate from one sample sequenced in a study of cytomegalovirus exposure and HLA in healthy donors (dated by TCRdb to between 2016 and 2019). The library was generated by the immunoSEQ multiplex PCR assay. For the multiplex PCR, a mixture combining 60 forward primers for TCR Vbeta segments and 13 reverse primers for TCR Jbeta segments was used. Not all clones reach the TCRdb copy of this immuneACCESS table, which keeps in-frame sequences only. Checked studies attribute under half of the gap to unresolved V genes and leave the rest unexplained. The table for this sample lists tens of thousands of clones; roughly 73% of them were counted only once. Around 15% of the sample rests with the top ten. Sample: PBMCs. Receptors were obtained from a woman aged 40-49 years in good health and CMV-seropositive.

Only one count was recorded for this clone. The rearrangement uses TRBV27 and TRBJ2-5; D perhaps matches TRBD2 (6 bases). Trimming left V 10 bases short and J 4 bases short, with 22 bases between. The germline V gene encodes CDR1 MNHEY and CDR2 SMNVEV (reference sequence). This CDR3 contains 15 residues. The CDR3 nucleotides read TGTGCCACCCGCCCCTTCACCGGGACTGGAGAGACCCAGTACTTC. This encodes CATRPFTGTGETQYF.

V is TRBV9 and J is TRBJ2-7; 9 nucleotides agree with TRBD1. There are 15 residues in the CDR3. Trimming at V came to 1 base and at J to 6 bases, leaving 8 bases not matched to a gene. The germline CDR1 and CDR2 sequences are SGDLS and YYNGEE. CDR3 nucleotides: TGTGCCAGCAGCGTAAATCTGGGACAGGGCGGCGAGCAGTACTTC. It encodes CASSVNLGQGGEQYF. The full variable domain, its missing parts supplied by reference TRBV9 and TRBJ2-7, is DSGVTQTPKHLITATGQRVTLRCSPRSGDLSVYWYQQSLDQGLQFLIQYYNGEERAKGNILERFSAQQFPDLHSELNLSSLELGDSALYFCASSVNLGQGGEQYFGPGTRLTVT.

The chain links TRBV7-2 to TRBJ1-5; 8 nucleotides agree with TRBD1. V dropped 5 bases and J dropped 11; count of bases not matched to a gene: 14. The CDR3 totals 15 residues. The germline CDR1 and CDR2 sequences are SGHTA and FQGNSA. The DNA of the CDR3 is TGTGCCAGCAGCCCGGACAGGGTGGGATTGGGTTCCCAGCATTTT. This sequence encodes CASSPDRVGLGSQHF.

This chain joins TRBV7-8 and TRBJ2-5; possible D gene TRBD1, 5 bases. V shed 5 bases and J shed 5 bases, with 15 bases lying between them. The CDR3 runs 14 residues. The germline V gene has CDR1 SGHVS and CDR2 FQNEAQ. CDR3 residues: CASSPGRVGETQYF. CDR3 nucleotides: TGTGCCAGCAGCCCTGGCAGGGTCGGCGAGACCCAGTACTTC.

CDR3 in amino acids: CASSTQGYAQSEQYF. CDR3 DNA: TGTGCCAGCAGTACACAGGGATACGCCCAATCCGAGCAGTACTTC. The chain joins TRBV28 to TRBJ2-5; perhaps TRBD1 as D (6 bases). The J call could be wrong; TRBJ2-7 is a better fit for the DNA end. Germline V gene sequence: CDR1 MDHEN, CDR2 SYDVKM. CDR3 length: 15 residues.

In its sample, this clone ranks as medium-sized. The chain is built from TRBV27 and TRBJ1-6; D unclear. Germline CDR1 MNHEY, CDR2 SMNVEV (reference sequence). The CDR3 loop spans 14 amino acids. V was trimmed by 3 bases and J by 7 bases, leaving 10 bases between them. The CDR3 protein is CASSFIPQNSPLHF. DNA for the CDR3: TGTGCCAGCAGTTTTATCCCCCAGAATTCACCCCTCCACTTT.

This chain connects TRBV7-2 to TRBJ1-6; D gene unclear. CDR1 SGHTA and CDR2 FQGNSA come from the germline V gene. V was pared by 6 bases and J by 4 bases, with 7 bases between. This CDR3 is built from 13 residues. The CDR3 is CASRTPYNSPLHF. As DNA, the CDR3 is TGTGCCAGCAGGACTCCTTATAATTCACCCCTCCACTTT.

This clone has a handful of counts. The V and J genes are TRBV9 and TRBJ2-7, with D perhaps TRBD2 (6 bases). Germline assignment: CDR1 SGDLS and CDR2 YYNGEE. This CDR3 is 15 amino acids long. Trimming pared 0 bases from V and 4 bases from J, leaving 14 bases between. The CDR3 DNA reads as TGTGCCAGCAGCGTAGAACCCTCTAGCGATTACGAGCAGTACTTC. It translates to CASSVEPSSDYEQYF.

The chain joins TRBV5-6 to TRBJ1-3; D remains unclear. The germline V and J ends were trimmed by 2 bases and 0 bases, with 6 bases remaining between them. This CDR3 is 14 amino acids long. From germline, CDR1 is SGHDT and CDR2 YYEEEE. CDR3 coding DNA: TGTGCCAGCAGCTTTACATCCTCTGGAAACACCATATATTTT. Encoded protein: CASSFTSSGNTIYF.

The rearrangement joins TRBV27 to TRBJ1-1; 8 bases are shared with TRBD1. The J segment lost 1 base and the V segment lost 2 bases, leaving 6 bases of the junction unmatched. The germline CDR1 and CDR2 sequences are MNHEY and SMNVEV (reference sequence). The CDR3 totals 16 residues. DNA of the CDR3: TGTGCCAGCAGTTTAACAGGGGGGTTTAGGAACACTGAAGCTTTCTTT. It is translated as CASSLTGGFRNTEAFF.

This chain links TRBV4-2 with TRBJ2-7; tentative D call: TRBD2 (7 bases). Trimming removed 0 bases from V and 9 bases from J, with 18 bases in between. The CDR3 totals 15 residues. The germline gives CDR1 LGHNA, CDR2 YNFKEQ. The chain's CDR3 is CASSQDLGGALRQYF. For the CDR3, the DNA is TGTGCCAGCAGCCAAGATTTAGGGGGGGCCCTACGGCAGTACTTC.

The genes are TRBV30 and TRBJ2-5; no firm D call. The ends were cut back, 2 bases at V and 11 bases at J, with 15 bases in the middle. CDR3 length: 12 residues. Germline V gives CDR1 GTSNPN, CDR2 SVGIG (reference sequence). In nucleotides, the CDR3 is TGTGCCTGGAGTCCTCTGAAAGAAGAGCAGTACTTC. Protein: CAWSPLKEEQYF.

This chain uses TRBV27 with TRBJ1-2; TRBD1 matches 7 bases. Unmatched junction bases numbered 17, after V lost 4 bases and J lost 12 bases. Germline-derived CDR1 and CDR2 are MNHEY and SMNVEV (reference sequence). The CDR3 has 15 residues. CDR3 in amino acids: CASSSSRQGGNSNTF. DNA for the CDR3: TGTGCCAGCAGTTCCTCACGACAGGGAGGAAATTCAAACACCTTC.

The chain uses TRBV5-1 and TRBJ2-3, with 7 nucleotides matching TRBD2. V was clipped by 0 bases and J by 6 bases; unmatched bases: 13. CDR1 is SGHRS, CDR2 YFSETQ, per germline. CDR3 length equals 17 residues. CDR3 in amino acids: CASSLAGAGVSRDTQYF. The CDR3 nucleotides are TGCGCCAGCAGCTTGGCCGGGGCGGGAGTTTCTCGGGATACGCAGTATTTT.

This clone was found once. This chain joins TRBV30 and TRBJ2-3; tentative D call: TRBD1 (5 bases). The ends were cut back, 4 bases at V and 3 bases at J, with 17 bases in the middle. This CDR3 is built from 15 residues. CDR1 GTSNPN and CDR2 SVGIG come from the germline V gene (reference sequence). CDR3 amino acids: CAWISYRLGTDTQYF. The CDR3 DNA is TGTGCCTGGATTTCCTACAGGTTGGGGACAGATACGCAGTATTTT. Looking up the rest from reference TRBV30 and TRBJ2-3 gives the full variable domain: SQTIHQWPATLVQPVGSPLSLECTVEGTSNPNLYWYRQAAGRGLQLLFYSVGIGQISSEVPQNLSASRPQDRQFILSSKKLLLSDSGFYLCAWISYRLGTDTQYFGPGTRLTVL.

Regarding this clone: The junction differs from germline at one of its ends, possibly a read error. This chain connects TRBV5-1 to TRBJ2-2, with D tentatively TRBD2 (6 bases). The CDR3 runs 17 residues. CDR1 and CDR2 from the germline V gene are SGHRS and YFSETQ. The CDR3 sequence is CASSLSKQGWSTGEVFF. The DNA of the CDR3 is TGCGCCAGCAGCTTGTCAAAGCAGGGCTGGTCCACCGGGGAGGTGTTTTTT. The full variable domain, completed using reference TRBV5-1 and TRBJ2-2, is KAGVTQTPRYLIKTRGQQVTLSCSPISGHRSVSWYQQTPGQGLQFLFEYFSETQRNKGNFPGRFSGRQFSNSRSEMNVSTLELGDSALYLCASSLSKQGWSTGEVFFGEGSRLTVL.

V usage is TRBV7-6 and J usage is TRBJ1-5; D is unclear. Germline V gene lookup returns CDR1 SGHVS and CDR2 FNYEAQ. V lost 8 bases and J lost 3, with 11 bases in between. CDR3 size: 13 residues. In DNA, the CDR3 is TGTGCCAGCTCAGGAGGACCCAATCAGCCCCAGCATTTT. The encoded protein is CASSGGPNQPQHF.

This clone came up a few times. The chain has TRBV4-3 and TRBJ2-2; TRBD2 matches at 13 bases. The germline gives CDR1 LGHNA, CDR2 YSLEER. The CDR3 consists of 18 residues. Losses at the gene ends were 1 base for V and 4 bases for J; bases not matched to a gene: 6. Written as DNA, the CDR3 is TGCGCCAGCAGCCAAGGGACTAGCGGGGGAGGAGGCACCGGGGAGCTGTTTTTT. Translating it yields CASSQGTSGGGGTGELFF.

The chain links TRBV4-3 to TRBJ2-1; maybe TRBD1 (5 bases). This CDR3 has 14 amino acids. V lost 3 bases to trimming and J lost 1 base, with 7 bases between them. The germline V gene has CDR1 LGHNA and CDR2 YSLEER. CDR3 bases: TGCGCCAGCAGCCATCCAGGGTCCTACAATGAGCAGTTCTTC. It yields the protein CASSHPGSYNEQFF.

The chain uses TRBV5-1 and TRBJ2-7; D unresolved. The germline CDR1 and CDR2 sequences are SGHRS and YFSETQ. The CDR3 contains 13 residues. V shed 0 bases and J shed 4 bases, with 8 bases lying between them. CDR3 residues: CASSLEQTYEQYF. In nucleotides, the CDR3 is TGCGCCAGCAGCTTGGAACAGACGTACGAGCAGTACTTC.

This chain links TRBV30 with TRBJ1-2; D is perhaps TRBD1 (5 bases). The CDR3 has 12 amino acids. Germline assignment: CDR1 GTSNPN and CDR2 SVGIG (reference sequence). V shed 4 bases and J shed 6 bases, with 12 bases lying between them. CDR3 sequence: CAWNQGGDGYTF. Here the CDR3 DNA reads TGTGCCTGGAATCAGGGTGGTGATGGCTACACCTTC.

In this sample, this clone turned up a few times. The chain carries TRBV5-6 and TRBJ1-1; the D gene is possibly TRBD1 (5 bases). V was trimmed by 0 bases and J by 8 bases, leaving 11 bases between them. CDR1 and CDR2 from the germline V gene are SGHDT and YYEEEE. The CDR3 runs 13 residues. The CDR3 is CASSLVVSGEAFF. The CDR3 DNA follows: TGTGCCAGCAGCTTGGTTGTCTCAGGGGAAGCTTTCTTT.

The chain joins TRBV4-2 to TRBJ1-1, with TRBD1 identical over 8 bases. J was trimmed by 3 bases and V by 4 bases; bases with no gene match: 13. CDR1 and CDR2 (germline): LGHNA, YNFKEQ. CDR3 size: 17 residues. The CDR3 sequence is CASSPRILPDRDTEAFF. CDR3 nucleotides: TGTGCCAGCAGCCCCAGGATTCTCCCGGACAGGGACACTGAAGCTTTCTTT.

Here the CDR3 DNA reads TGTGCCAGCAGCTTGTACAGGTCCTACAATGAGCAGTTCTTC. Its protein is CASSLYRSYNEQFF. The chain is built from TRBV6-1 and TRBJ2-1; TRBD1 might be the D (5 bases). V was shortened by 6 bases and J by 1 base, with 10 bases between the two germline ends. Germline CDR1 is MNHNS and CDR2 is SASEGT. The CDR3 runs 14 residues.

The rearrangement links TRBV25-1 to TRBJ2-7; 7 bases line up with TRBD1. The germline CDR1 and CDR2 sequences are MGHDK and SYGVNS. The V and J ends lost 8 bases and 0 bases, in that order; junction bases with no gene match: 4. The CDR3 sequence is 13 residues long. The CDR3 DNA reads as TGTGCCAGCTCCCGGGACAGCTCCTACGAGCAGTACTTC. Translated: CASSRDSSYEQYF.

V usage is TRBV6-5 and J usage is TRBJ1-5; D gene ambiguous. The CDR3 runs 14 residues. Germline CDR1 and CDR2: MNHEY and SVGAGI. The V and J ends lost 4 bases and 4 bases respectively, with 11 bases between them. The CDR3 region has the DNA TGTGCCAGCAGTTCCGGTCTGACTAATCAGCCCCAGCATTTT. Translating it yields CASSSGLTNQPQHF.

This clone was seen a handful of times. CDR3 residues: CSVKRELNEQFF. CDR3 DNA sequence: TGCAGCGTCAAGCGGGAGCTCAATGAGCAGTTCTTC. The chain uses TRBV29-1 and TRBJ2-1; 8 bases are shared with TRBD2. Germline V CDR1 and CDR2: SQVTM, ANQGSEA. The CDR3 sequence is 12 residues long. The J segment lost 6 bases and the V segment lost 6 bases, leaving 4 bases of the junction unmatched.

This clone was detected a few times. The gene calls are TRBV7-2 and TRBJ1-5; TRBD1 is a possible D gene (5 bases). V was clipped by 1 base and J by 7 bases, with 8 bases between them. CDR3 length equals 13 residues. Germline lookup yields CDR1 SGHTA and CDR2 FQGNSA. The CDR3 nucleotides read TGTGCCAGCAGCTTAGTTGACAGCCAGCCCCAGCATTTT. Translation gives CASSLVDSQPQHF. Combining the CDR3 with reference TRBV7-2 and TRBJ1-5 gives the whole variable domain GAGVSQSPSNKVTEKGKDVELRCDPISGHTALYWYRQSLGQGLEFLIYFQGNSAPDKSGLPSDRFSAERTGGSVSTLTIQRTQQEDSAVYLCASSLVDSQPQHFGDGTRLSIL.

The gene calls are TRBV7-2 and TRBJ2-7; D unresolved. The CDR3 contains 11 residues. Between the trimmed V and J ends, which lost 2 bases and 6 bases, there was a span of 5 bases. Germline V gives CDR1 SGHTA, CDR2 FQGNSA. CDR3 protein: CASSLQFEQYF. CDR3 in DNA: TGTGCCAGCAGCTTACAATTCGAGCAGTACTTC.